What follows is one T cell receptor (beta chain) and its context. This specimen belongs to a study of blood T cell repertoires in COVID-19. Assay: immunoSEQ multiplex PCR; the TCRdb copy retains only in-frame clones and omits some. The sample includes tens of thousands of clones, approximately 89% seen only once; the top ten take about 3.1%. The germline V gene encodes CDR1 KGHSH and CDR2 LQKENI. The V end lost 6 bases, the J end lost 5 bases, and 17 bases lay between the germline ends. The CDR3 has 16 amino acids. The chain carries TRBV18 and TRBJ1-6, with D perhaps matching TRBD1 (5 bases). This TCR was sampled from a man aged 45-65 years with acute or convalescent COVID-19. The specimen sequenced was peripheral blood. This CDR3 reads CASSPGATENNSPLHF. The CDR3 region has the DNA TGTGCCAGCTCGCCTGGCGCGACAGAGAATAATTCACCCCTCCACTTT.